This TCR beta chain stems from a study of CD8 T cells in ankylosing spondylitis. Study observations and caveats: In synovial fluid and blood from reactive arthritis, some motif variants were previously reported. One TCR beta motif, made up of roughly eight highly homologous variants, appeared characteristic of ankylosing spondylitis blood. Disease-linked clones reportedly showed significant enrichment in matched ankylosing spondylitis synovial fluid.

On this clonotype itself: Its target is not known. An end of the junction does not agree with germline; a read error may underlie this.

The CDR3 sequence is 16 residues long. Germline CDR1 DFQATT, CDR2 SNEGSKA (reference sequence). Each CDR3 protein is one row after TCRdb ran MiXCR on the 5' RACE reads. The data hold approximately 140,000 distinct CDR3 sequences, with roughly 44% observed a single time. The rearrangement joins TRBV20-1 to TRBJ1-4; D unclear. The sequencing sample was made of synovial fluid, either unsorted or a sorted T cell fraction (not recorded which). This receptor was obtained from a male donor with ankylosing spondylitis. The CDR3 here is CCARDPRVATNEKLFF. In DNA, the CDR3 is TGCTGTGCTAGAGATCCCCGGGTTGCAACTAATGAAAAACTGTTTTTT.